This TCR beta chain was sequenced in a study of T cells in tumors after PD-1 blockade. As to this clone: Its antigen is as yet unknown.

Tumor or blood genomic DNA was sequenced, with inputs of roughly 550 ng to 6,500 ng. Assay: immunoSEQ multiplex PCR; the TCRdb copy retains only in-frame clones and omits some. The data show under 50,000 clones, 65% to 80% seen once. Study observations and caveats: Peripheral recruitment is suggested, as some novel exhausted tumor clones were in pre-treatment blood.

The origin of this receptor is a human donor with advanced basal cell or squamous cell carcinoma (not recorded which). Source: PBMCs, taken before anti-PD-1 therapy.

CDR3 protein: CASSFGQRRQYF. CDR3 DNA: TGTGCCAGCAGCTTCGGACAGCGGCGGCAGTACTTC. The J gene is TRBJ2-7, the V gene TRBV5-8, with D possibly being TRBD1 (6 bases). CDR3 length: 12 residues. Germline V lookup: CDR1 SGHTS, CDR2 YDEGEE. The ends were cut back, 2 bases at V and 9 bases at J, with 12 bases in the middle.